The 20 T cell receptor beta chains below all came from one sample that was sequenced in a study of CD8 T cells in ankylosing spondylitis. Via MiXCR, TCRdb re-called the 5' RACE reads, giving one row per CDR3 protein. The sample records about 320,000 distinct CDR3 sequences, under 14% being singletons. The sample comprised blood, either unsorted or a sorted T cell fraction (not recorded which). The receptors originated from a female donor with ankylosing spondylitis or in good health (not recorded which).

This clonotype was counted ten times or more. J is TRBJ2-5 and V is TRBV20-1, with TRBD1 as a possible D gene (7 bases). CDR1 and CDR2 from the germline V gene are DFQATT and SNEGSKA (reference sequence). The CDR3 is 13 amino acids. V shed 5 bases and J shed 5 bases, with 15 bases lying between them. For the CDR3, the DNA is TGCAGTGCTGGTCAGGGGGGAATGGAGACCCAGTACTTC. This codes for CSAGQGGMETQYF.

This clonotype was counted at least ten times. The chain joins TRBV20-1 to TRBJ2-1; D is possibly TRBD1 (6 bases). With 1 base removed from V and 0 bases from J, the gap between germline ends came to 10 bases. Looked up from germline, CDR1 is DFQATT and CDR2 is SNEGSKA (reference sequence). The CDR3 totals 15 residues. CDR3 protein: CSARGQGSSYNEQFF. The CDR3 DNA follows: TGCAGTGCTAGAGGCCAGGGGAGCTCCTACAATGAGCAGTTCTTC.

Comment on this clonotype: This could be a read error, since a much larger clone is one nucleotide away. The gene calls are TRBV20-1 and TRBJ1-2, with D possibly matching TRBD1 (5 bases). Looked up from germline, CDR1 is DFQATT and CDR2 is SNEGSKA (reference sequence). This CDR3 is 11 amino acids long. The CDR3 loop is CSAPWGNGYPF. The CDR3 DNA reads as TGCAGTGCCCCCTGGGGGAATGGCTACCCCTTC.

This clonotype was seen only once. This clone may be a read error of a much larger clone one base away. The CDR3 region is CASSPASSVASDTQYF. The CDR3, as DNA: TGTGCCAGCAGTCCGGCATCTAGCGTAGCCTCAGATACGCAGTATTTT. The V call is TRBV12-3 or TRBV12-4, the J call TRBJ2-3, with D perhaps TRBD2 (6 bases). This CDR3 is 16 amino acids long. Trimming took off 5 bases at V and 4 bases at J, with 19 bases between the two ends.

This clonotype has a handful of counts. J is TRBJ2-1 and V is TRBV19; 10 bases are a match to TRBD1. The V gene end was trimmed by 4 bases and the J gene end by 10 bases; junction bases not matched to a gene: 10. This CDR3 comprises 15 residues. From germline, CDR1 is LNHDA and CDR2 SQIVND (reference sequence). The DNA of the CDR3 is TGTGCCAGTAGTAAGTTCAGACAGGGGGCGTGGGAGCAGTTCTTC. Protein sequence: CASSKFRQGAWEQFF.

At least ten counts were recorded for this clonotype. This sequence joins TRBV5-1 and TRBJ2-5; 7 bases are a match to TRBD1. Germline CDR1 is SGHRS and CDR2 is YFSETQ. This CDR3 spans 16 amino acids. J lost 2 bases, V lost 0 bases, and 7 bases had no gene match. The CDR3 DNA reads as TGCGCCAGCAGCTTGGAAGGACAGGCCAGACAAGAGACCCAGTACTTC. Amino acid sequence: CASSLEGQARQETQYF.

This clonotype was found many times. The chain combines TRBV7-6 with TRBJ1-1; D gene uncertain. The length of the CDR3 is 15 residues. Germline V gives CDR1 SGHVS, CDR2 FNYEAQ. Trimming removed 1 base from V and 8 bases from J, with 17 bases in between. This CDR3 reads CASSLGLAGLSEAFF. The CDR3 DNA follows: TGTGCCAGCAGCTTAGGTTTAGCAGGCCTGTCAGAAGCTTTCTTT.

The chain couples TRBV5-1 to TRBJ2-5; 7 nucleotides line up with TRBD2. Trimming removed 4 bases from V and 0 bases from J; junction bases left unmatched: 3. In germline, CDR1 is SGHRS, CDR2 YFSETQ. The CDR3 runs 14 residues. CDR3 protein: CASSARGYQETQYF. The CDR3, as DNA: TGCGCCAGCAGCGCGCGGGGGTACCAAGAGACCCAGTACTTC. Supplemented by reference TRBV5-1 and TRBJ2-5, the full variable domain reads KAGVTQTPRYLIKTRGQQVTLSCSPISGHRSVSWYQQTPGQGLQFLFEYFSETQRNKGNFPGRFSGRQFSNSRSEMNVSTLELGDSALYLCASSARGYQETQYFGPGTRLLVL.

The rearrangement uses TRBV7-8 and TRBJ2-1, with a possible D match to TRBD2 (6 bases). The V end was cut by 5 bases, the J end by 5 bases, with 13 bases between. Looked up from germline, CDR1 is SGHVS and CDR2 is FQNEAQ. The CDR3 is 14 residues long. CDR3 coding DNA: TGTGCCAGCAGCCGTAGCGGCTTGAACAATGAGCAGTTCTTC. Its protein is CASSRSGLNNEQFF.

This clonotype was observed at least ten times. One end of the junction varies from germline; a read error may be responsible. V is TRBV7-9 and J is TRBJ1-2, with no clear D. The germline CDR1 and CDR2 sequences are SEHNR and FQNEAQ (reference sequence). The CDR3 is made up of 15 amino acids. This CDR3 is CASSQTPQSPYVYTF. The CDR3 DNA sequence: TGTGCCAGCAGCCAAACCCCCCAATCGCCTTATGTCTACACCTTC.

This clonotype appeared a single time. Given a much more abundant clone one base away, this may be a read error. The V and J genes are TRBV20-1 and TRBJ1-1, with D perhaps TRBD1 (6 bases). The ends were cut back, 6 bases at V and 3 bases at J, with 11 bases in the middle. The CDR3 contains 12 residues. The germline CDR1 and CDR2 sequences are DFQATT and SNEGSKA (reference sequence). This CDR3 reads CSAIEGDTEAFF. Written as DNA, the CDR3 is TGCAGTGCCATTGAGGGGGACACTGAAGCTTTCTTT.

Many counts were recorded for this clonotype. V gene TRBV10-3 combines with J gene TRBJ2-2; a possible D gene is TRBD1 (7 bases). Germline V lookup: CDR1 ENHRY, CDR2 SYGVKD. Deletions cut 8 bases from V and 2 bases from J, with 12 bases between. The CDR3 sequence is 14 residues long. The CDR3 sequence: CAIGGTVNTGELFF. The CDR3 region has the DNA TGTGCCATCGGGGGGACAGTAAACACCGGGGAGCTGTTTTTT.

The J gene is TRBJ2-1, the V gene TRBV10-2; TRBD1 agrees at 10 bases. The germline V gene has CDR1 WSHSY and CDR2 SAAADI. J was trimmed by 12 bases and V by 6 bases; bases with no gene match: 14. CDR3 length: 15 amino acids. CDR3 sequence reads: CASRTGGGGFSVQFF. In nucleotides, the CDR3 is TGCGCCAGCAGGACAGGGGGCGGAGGTTTTAGTGTGCAGTTCTTC.

The table lists this clonotype with many counts. The rearrangement links TRBV27 to TRBJ2-1; 10 positions match TRBD2. CDR1 MNHEY and CDR2 SMNVEV come from the germline V gene (reference sequence). The CDR3 consists of 15 residues. Trimming removed 4 bases from V and 7 bases from J; junction bases left unmatched: 7. The CDR3: CASSSGLAVRNEQFF. CDR3 DNA: TGTGCCAGCAGTTCAGGACTAGCGGTGCGAAATGAGCAGTTCTTC.

There are many counts of this clonotype. The chain couples TRBV6-5 to TRBJ1-6; 7 nucleotides line up with TRBD1. Germline values: CDR1 MNHEY, CDR2 SVGAGI. Losses at the gene ends were 0 bases for V and 0 bases for J; bases not matched to a gene: 8. The CDR3 has 19 residues. The CDR3 coding sequence is TGTGCCAGCAGTTACTCGAGGGACAGCTCGAGCTCCTATAATTCACCCCTCCACTTT. This codes for CASSYSRDSSSSYNSPLHF.

This clonotype was seen many times. CDR3 in amino acids: CSATRGWGTEAFF. CDR3 DNA sequence: TGCAGTGCAACGAGGGGATGGGGCACTGAAGCTTTCTTT. J is TRBJ1-1 and V is TRBV20-1, with D possibly TRBD1 on 5 matching bases. CDR3 size: 13 residues. Trimming left V 6 bases short and J 4 bases short, with 15 bases between. Germline V gene data show CDR1 as DFQATT and CDR2 as SNEGSKA (reference sequence).

Many counts were recorded for this clonotype. V and J are TRBV6-1 and TRBJ2-3; 9 nucleotides match TRBD2. V lost 7 bases to trimming and J lost 5 bases; unmatched junction nucleotides: 7. Germline V gene sequence: CDR1 MNHNS, CDR2 SASEGT. The CDR3 is 14 residues long. CDR3 nucleotides: TGTGCCAGCACGGGCGGGAGGGGTATAGATACGCAGTATTTT. It is translated as CASTGGRGIDTQYF.

The chain carries TRBV4-2 and TRBJ1-4, with D tentatively TRBD1 (5 bases). The CDR3 covers 15 residues. From germline, CDR1 is LGHNA and CDR2 YNFKEQ. The V end was cut by 0 bases, the J end by 13 bases, with 18 bases between. The CDR3 is CASSQDGFEDSGLFF. DNA for the CDR3: TGTGCCAGCAGCCAAGACGGATTCGAAGACAGCGGACTGTTTTTT.

This clonotype was observed a few times. Given a much more abundant clone one base away, this may be a read error. The gene calls are TRBV12-3 or TRBV12-4 and TRBJ2-1, with a weak D call TRBD2 (5 bases). This CDR3 is built from 14 residues. The CDR3 reads CASRLDSSYNEQLF. The CDR3 DNA reads TGTGCCAGCAGACTAGATAGCTCCTACAATGAGCAGCTCTTC.

Many counts were recorded for this clonotype. The J gene is TRBJ2-7, the V gene TRBV12-3 or TRBV12-4; TRBD2 matches 9 bases. CDR3 length: 18 residues. The ends lost 3 bases at V and 0 bases at J; junction bases unmatched: 12. CDR3 protein: CASSFGTSIRKSSYEQYF. The CDR3, as DNA: TGTGCCAGCAGTTTCGGGACTAGCATAAGAAAAAGCTCCTACGAGCAGTACTTC.